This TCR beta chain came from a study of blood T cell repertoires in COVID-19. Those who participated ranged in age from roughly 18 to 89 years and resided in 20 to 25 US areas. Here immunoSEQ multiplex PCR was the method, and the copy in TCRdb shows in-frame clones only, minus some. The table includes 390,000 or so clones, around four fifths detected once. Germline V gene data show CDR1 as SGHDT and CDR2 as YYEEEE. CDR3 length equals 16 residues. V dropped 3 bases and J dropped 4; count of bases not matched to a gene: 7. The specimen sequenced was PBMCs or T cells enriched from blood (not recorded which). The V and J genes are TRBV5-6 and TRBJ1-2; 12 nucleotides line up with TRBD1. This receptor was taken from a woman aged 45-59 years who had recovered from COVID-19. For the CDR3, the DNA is TGTGCCAGCAGCTCCGGGACAGGGGGCCGCAGCTATGGCTACACCTTC. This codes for CASSSGTGGRSYGYTF.